This TCR beta chain comes out of a study of identical twins. Template switching added a universal primer site; cDNA carried unique molecular identifiers. TCRdb independently ran MiXCR on the 5' RACE reads; one entry per CDR3 protein. The sample lists fewer than 900,000 distinct CDR3 sequences, around a sixth occurring once. This CDR3 is built from 13 residues. V was trimmed by 4 bases and J by 4 bases, leaving 9 bases between them. Germline V gene lookup returns CDR1 SGDLS and CDR2 YYNGEE. These sequences were also reported in another study, on T cells expressing NK-cell markers. According to that study: Among the experiments, several used an anti-gamma-delta TCR antibody to restrict sorting to alpha-beta TCR T cells.

The rearrangement links TRBV9 to TRBJ2-1; D gene uncertain. The clonotype was recovered from a woman aged 18-35 years in good health. Sequenced: PBMCs. The CDR3 region has the DNA TGTGCCAGCAGCCAGGCACAGTACAATGAGCAGTTCTTC. Amino acids: CASSQAQYNEQFF. The whole variable domain, filled in from reference TRBV9 and TRBJ2-1, reads DSGVTQTPKHLITATGQRVTLRCSPRSGDLSVYWYQQSLDQGLQFLIQYYNGEERAKGNILERFSAQQFPDLHSELNLSSLELGDSALYFCASSQAQYNEQFFGPGTRLTVL.